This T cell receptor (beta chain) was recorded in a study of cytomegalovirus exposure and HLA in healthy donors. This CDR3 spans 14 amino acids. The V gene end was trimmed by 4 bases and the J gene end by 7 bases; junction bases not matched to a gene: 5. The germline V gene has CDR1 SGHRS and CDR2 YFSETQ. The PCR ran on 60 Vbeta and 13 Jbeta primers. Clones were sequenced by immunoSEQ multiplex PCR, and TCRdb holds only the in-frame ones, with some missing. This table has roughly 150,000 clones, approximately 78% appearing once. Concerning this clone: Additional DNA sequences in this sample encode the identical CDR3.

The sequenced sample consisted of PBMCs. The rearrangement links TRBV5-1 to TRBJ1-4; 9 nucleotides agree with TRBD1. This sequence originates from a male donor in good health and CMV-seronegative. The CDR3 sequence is CASSPGQGGEKLFF. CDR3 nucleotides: TGCGCCAGCAGCCCGGGACAGGGAGGTGAAAAACTGTTTTTT.